The next 30 T cell receptor beta chains were all read from a single sample in a study of blood T cell repertoires in COVID-19. Here immunoSEQ multiplex PCR was the method, and the copy in TCRdb shows in-frame clones only, minus some. This table has fewer than 300,000 clones, 82% appearing once. Source material: peripheral blood. The receptors derive from a woman under 30 with acute or convalescent COVID-19.

CDR3 nucleotides: TGTGCCAGCAGTTACTTGACGGAGCCAGTTTATGGCTACACCTTC. This gives the protein CASSYLTEPVYGYTF. The chain carries TRBV6-5 and TRBJ1-2; D is unresolved. Trimming took 1 base from V and 5 from J, leaving 14 bases between them. The germline V gene encodes CDR1 MNHEY and CDR2 SVGAGI. This CDR3 has 15 residues.

This sequence joins TRBV6-5 and TRBJ1-3, with no clear D. V was clipped by 0 bases and J by 0 bases, with 3 bases between them. The CDR3 sequence is 14 residues long. The V gene's germline CDR1 is MNHEY and CDR2 SVGAGI. CDR3: CASSYSLSGNTIYF. For the CDR3, the DNA is TGTGCCAGCAGTTACTCCCTCTCTGGAAACACCATATATTTT.

This chain uses TRBV7-9 with TRBJ2-2; TRBD2 agrees at 10 bases. V lost 7 bases to trimming and J lost 3 bases; unmatched junction nucleotides: 8. The germline CDR1 and CDR2 sequences are SEHNR and FQNEAQ (reference sequence). CDR3 length equals 16 residues. CDR3 amino acids: CASTPSGRIDTGELFF. The CDR3 DNA reads as TGTGCCAGCACCCCTAGCGGGAGAATAGACACCGGGGAGCTGTTTTTT.

The V call is TRBV11-3, the J call TRBJ2-1, with 8 bases lining up with TRBD2. Germline CDR1 and CDR2: SGHNT and YENEEA. With V trimmed by 1 base and J by 5 bases, 4 bases remained unmatched. The length of the CDR3 is 15 residues. In nucleotides, the CDR3 is TGTGCCAGCAGCTTAGGCGGGAGGACGGACAATGAGCAGTTCTTC. Its translation: CASSLGGRTDNEQFF.

This chain links TRBV9 with TRBJ2-5; D is possibly TRBD2 (6 bases). Germline V gives CDR1 SGDLS, CDR2 YYNGEE. The CDR3 runs to 14 residues. The V end lost 3 bases, the J end lost 5 bases, and 14 bases lay between the germline ends. The CDR3 protein is CASSAGTVSETQYF. Written as DNA, the CDR3 is TGTGCCAGCAGCGCCGGGACTGTAAGTGAGACCCAGTACTTC. The whole variable domain, filled in from reference TRBV9 and TRBJ2-5, reads DSGVTQTPKHLITATGQRVTLRCSPRSGDLSVYWYQQSLDQGLQFLIQYYNGEERAKGNILERFSAQQFPDLHSELNLSSLELGDSALYFCASSAGTVSETQYFGPGTRLLVL.

The chain couples TRBV12-3 or TRBV12-4 to TRBJ2-2, with no clear D. The CDR3 is made up of 12 amino acids. Trimming pared 5 bases from V and 2 bases from J, leaving 3 bases between. This CDR3 is CASSPNTGELFF. The DNA of the CDR3 is TGTGCCAGCAGTCCAAACACCGGGGAGCTGTTTTTT.

The chain joins TRBV24-1 to TRBJ2-7; TRBD2 is a possible D gene (6 bases). Deletions cut 0 bases from V and 3 bases from J, with 17 bases between. This CDR3 region has 17 residues. The germline V gene encodes CDR1 KGHDR and CDR2 SFDVKD. In nucleotides, the CDR3 is TGTGCCACCAGTGATTTGGCTTCGCGGGACCACCTCTACGAGCAGTACTTC. Its translation: CATSDLASRDHLYEQYF.

The chain recombines TRBV20-1 with TRBJ2-7; TRBD1 matches 7 bases. Germline loops: CDR1 DFQATT, CDR2 SNEGSKA (reference sequence). CDR3 length: 15 residues. The junction had 12 bases not matched to a gene; V was cut back by 3 bases and J by 4 bases. The CDR3 region is CSASAGQVTSYEQYF. The DNA for the CDR3 is TGCAGTGCTAGTGCAGGACAGGTAACCTCGTACGAGCAGTACTTC.

This clone was recorded at least ten times. The gene calls are TRBV19 and TRBJ1-6, with unresolved D. Germline loops: CDR1 LNHDA, CDR2 SQIVND (reference sequence). The ends were cut back, 5 bases at V and 8 bases at J, with 19 bases in the middle. The CDR3 has 16 amino acids. The CDR3 is CASSAPFNQRDSPLHF. DNA of the CDR3: TGTGCCAGTAGTGCCCCGTTCAACCAGCGGGATTCACCCCTCCACTTT.

The CDR3 DNA reads TGTGCCAGCACCCCCGACAGGGATAGGGAAAAACTGTTTTTT. Translation gives CASTPDRDREKLFF. The chain has TRBV18 and TRBJ1-4; 7 nucleotides line up with TRBD1. J gave up 8 bases and V 8 bases, and 11 bases lay outside the gene matches. Germline-derived CDR1 and CDR2 are KGHSH and LQKENI. This CDR3 region has 14 residues. The full variable domain, completed using reference TRBV18 and TRBJ1-4, is NAGVMQNPRHLVRRRGQEARLRCSPMKGHSHVYWYRQLPEEGLKFMVYLQKENIIDESGMPKERFSAEFPKEGPSILRIQQVVRGDSAAYFCASTPDRDREKLFFGSGTQLSVL.

There are a few counts of this clone. The CDR3 loop reads CAWSTPRGGQPQHF. Written as DNA, the CDR3 is TGTGCCTGGAGTACTCCTCGGGGGGGCCAGCCCCAGCATTTT. The chain links TRBV30 to TRBJ1-5; a weak D match, TRBD1 (6 bases). CDR1 and CDR2 from the germline V gene are GTSNPN and SVGIG (reference sequence). V gave up 2 bases and J gave up 7 bases, with 15 bases separating them. There are 14 residues in the CDR3.

A remark on this clone: Other DNA sequences from this sample encode an identical CDR3 as well. The chain combines TRBV30 with TRBJ1-2, with a tentative D call TRBD1 (5 bases). V lost 0 bases to trimming and J lost 8 bases, with 7 bases between them. The germline CDR1 and CDR2 sequences are GTSNPN and SVGIG (reference sequence). CDR3 length: 11 amino acids. CDR3 region: CAWSVGAGYTF. Written as DNA, the CDR3 is TGTGCCTGGAGTGTTGGGGCGGGCTACACCTTC. The full variable domain, rest sourced from reference TRBV30 and TRBJ1-2, is SQTIHQWPATLVQPVGSPLSLECTVEGTSNPNLYWYRQAAGRGLQLLFYSVGIGQISSEVPQNLSASRPQDRQFILSSKKLLLSDSGFYLCAWSVGAGYTFGSGTRLTVV.

V is TRBV19 and J is TRBJ1-5, with 8 bases aligning to TRBD1. CDR3 size: 14 residues. Germline-derived CDR1 and CDR2 are LNHDA and SQIVND (reference sequence). Trimming at V came to 3 bases and at J to 11 bases, leaving 9 bases not matched to a gene. The CDR3 protein is CASSISDRASTQHF. DNA for the CDR3: TGTGCCAGTAGTATTTCGGACAGGGCCTCTACCCAGCATTTT.

This chain connects TRBV29-1 to TRBJ2-2; D is ambiguous. The germline V gene encodes CDR1 SQVTM and CDR2 ANQGSEA. V was shortened by 6 bases and J by 2 bases, with 10 bases between the two germline ends. The CDR3 loop spans 13 amino acids. The CDR3 DNA follows: TGCAGCGTCTTGAGCGTCAACACCGGGGAGCTGTTTTTT. Protein product: CSVLSVNTGELFF.

Details on this clone: Different DNA sequences within this sample yield the same CDR3. The rearrangement joins TRBV27 to TRBJ2-7, with 8 bases identical to TRBD2. With 2 bases clipped from V and 2 bases from J, the junction kept 2 bases outside the gene matches. The CDR3 length is 14 residues. Germline lookup yields CDR1 MNHEY and CDR2 SMNVEV (reference sequence). The CDR3 region is CASSLAGGPYEQYF. The CDR3 region has the DNA TGTGCCAGCAGTTTAGCGGGGGGCCCCTACGAGCAGTACTTC.

V is TRBV7-9 and J is TRBJ2-1; 8 nucleotides line up with TRBD2. The V segment lost 4 bases and the J segment 1 base; nucleotides outside the gene matches: 6. CDR1 and CDR2 from the germline V gene are SEHNR and FQNEAQ (reference sequence). This CDR3 has 16 amino acids. Written as DNA, the CDR3 is TGTGCCAGCAGCTCCCCTCGGGGGGGGTCCTACAATGAGCAGTTCTTC. Translating gives CASSSPRGGSYNEQFF.

This clone has ten or more counts. The chain carries TRBV3-1 (or the pseudogene TRBV3-2) and TRBJ2-7, with 7 positions matching TRBD1. Trimming took 4 bases from V and 2 from J; bases not matched to a gene: 5. This CDR3 has 14 residues. The V gene's germline CDR1 is LGHDT and CDR2 YNNKEL (reference sequence). CDR3 in amino acids: CASSPDRDTYEQYF. The CDR3 DNA is TGTGCCAGCAGCCCTGACAGGGATACCTACGAGCAGTACTTC.

This clone was observed once. V gene TRBV5-1 combines with J gene TRBJ2-7; a possible D gene is TRBD1 (6 bases). Germline loops: CDR1 SGHRS, CDR2 YFSETQ. The V gene lost 1 base and the J gene lost 2 bases, with 10 bases spanning the gap. This CDR3 contains 14 residues. The DNA for the CDR3 is TGCGCCAGCAGCTTGCCGGACAGTACCTACGAGCAGTACTTC. Amino acids: CASSLPDSTYEQYF.

The V call is TRBV7-8, the J call TRBJ1-5; D perhaps matches TRBD1 (5 bases). Per the germline V gene, CDR1 is SGHVS and CDR2 is FQNEAQ. The germline V and J ends were trimmed by 1 base and 6 bases, with 13 bases remaining between them. The CDR3 loop spans 15 amino acids. The CDR3 reads CASSLGVGEAQPQHF. For the CDR3, the DNA is TGTGCCAGCAGCTTAGGTGTAGGGGAAGCTCAGCCCCAGCATTTT.

The gene calls are TRBV3-1 (or the pseudogene TRBV3-2) and TRBJ2-7; no firm D call. Trimming took off 2 bases at V and 3 bases at J, with 2 bases between the two ends. This CDR3 is built from 11 residues. CDR1 is LGHDT, CDR2 YNNKEL, per germline (reference sequence). The CDR3 is CASSQYYEQYF. The CDR3 DNA is TGTGCCAGCAGCCAATACTACGAGCAGTACTTC.

This sequence joins TRBV29-1 and TRBJ1-1; 7 nucleotides match TRBD1. Trimming took 5 bases from V and 0 from J; bases not matched to a gene: 3. The CDR3 contains 13 residues. From germline, CDR1 is SQVTM and CDR2 ANQGSEA. CDR3 residues: CSVQGQVNTEAFF. The CDR3 DNA is TGCAGCGTTCAAGGACAGGTGAACACTGAAGCTTTCTTT.

This clone was observed once. The V call is TRBV28, the J call TRBJ1-2, with 9 bases matching TRBD1. Germline-derived CDR1 and CDR2 are MDHEN and SYDVKM. CDR3 length: 15 residues. With 6 bases clipped from V and 6 bases from J, the junction kept 11 bases outside the gene matches. The CDR3 DNA is TGTGCCAGCAGGACCGGGACAGGGAGAAGGGATGGCTACACCTTC. Amino acid sequence: CASRTGTGRRDGYTF.

The rearrangement uses TRBV3-1 (or the pseudogene TRBV3-2) and TRBJ2-1; 9 nucleotides align to TRBD2. Trimming took 4 bases from V and 4 from J; bases not matched to a gene: 2. The CDR3 consists of 14 residues. Germline values: CDR1 LGHDT, CDR2 YNNKEL (reference sequence). The chain's CDR3 is CASSRLAAYNEQFF. In nucleotides, the CDR3 is TGTGCCAGCAGCCGACTAGCGGCATACAATGAGCAGTTCTTC.

This chain joins TRBV7-2 and TRBJ2-1, with 9 bases fitting TRBD2. The CDR3 covers 17 residues. The ends lost 4 bases at V and 1 base at J; junction bases unmatched: 8. Looked up from germline, CDR1 is SGHTA and CDR2 is FQGNSA. The CDR3 loop is CASSWEREVVSYNEQFF. As DNA, the CDR3 is TGTGCCAGCAGCTGGGAGCGGGAGGTGGTATCCTACAATGAGCAGTTCTTC. Complete variable domain (other parts from reference TRBV7-2 and TRBJ2-1): GAGVSQSPSNKVTEKGKDVELRCDPISGHTALYWYRQSLGQGLEFLIYFQGNSAPDKSGLPSDRFSAERTGGSVSTLTIQRTQQEDSAVYLCASSWEREVVSYNEQFFGPGTRLTVL.

This clone was recorded once. The chain recombines TRBV7-8 with TRBJ2-7, with 8 nucleotides matching TRBD2. The CDR3 consists of 16 residues. CDR1 SGHVS and CDR2 FQNEAQ come from the germline V gene. Trimming took 3 bases from V and 4 from J; bases not matched to a gene: 11. The CDR3 nucleotides are TGTGCCAGCAGCTTCGGGACTAGTGGGGTGGCGTACGAGCAGTACTTC. This codes for CASSFGTSGVAYEQYF.

This clone was picked up one time. V usage is TRBV7-8 and J usage is TRBJ2-2; the match to TRBD2 covers 9 bases. Germline V gene data show CDR1 as SGHVS and CDR2 as FQNEAQ. The CDR3 has 17 amino acids. V shed 5 bases, J shed 5 bases, and the junction held 12 bases outside the gene matches. The CDR3 loop is CASSPTLGGRGTGELFF. The CDR3 DNA reads TGTGCCAGCAGCCCGACCTTGGGCGGGAGGGGGACCGGGGAGCTGTTTTTT.

This rearrangement joins TRBV19 to TRBJ1-5; 9 bases are shared with TRBD1. Germline assignment: CDR1 LNHDA and CDR2 SQIVND (reference sequence). This CDR3 comprises 15 residues. The trim removed 5 bases at V and 6 bases at J, leaving 8 bases unmatched. DNA of the CDR3: TGTGCCAGTAGTGCCCAAACAGGGGGCGGTCAGCCCCAGCATTTT. As protein: CASSAQTGGGQPQHF. The full variable domain, completed using reference TRBV19 and TRBJ1-5, is DGGITQSPKYLFRKEGQNVTLSCEQNLNHDAMYWYRQDPGQGLRLIYYSQIVNDFQKGDIAEGYSVSREKKESFPLTVTSAQKNPTAFYLCASSAQTGGGQPQHFGDGTRLSIL.

This clone has only a few counts. The gene calls are TRBV2 and TRBJ1-5; 8 bases are shared with TRBD1. The ends lost 6 bases at V and 0 bases at J; junction bases unmatched: 13. The CDR3 runs 18 residues. Germline V CDR1 and CDR2: SNHLY, FYNNEI. This CDR3 reads CASRAGGYLTNSNQPQHF. CDR3 sequence (DNA): TGTGCCAGCAGGGCAGGGGGCTATCTTACTAATAGCAATCAGCCCCAGCATTTT.

This clone was seen ten or more times. The chain carries TRBV18 and TRBJ2-7, with a possible D match to TRBD1 (5 bases). Trimming took 4 bases from V and 12 from J, leaving 16 bases between them. This CDR3 region has 12 residues. Germline assignment: CDR1 KGHSH and CDR2 LQKENI. CDR3 nucleotides: TGTGCCAGCTCACTCGACAGTATTGATCGGTACTTC. Translation: CASSLDSIDRYF.

The chain joins TRBV6-2 or TRBV6-3 to TRBJ2-2; D not resolved. In germline, CDR1 is MNHEY, CDR2 SVGEGT. Trimming removed 1 base from V and 6 bases from J, with 6 bases in between. The CDR3 is 13 amino acids. The CDR3, as DNA: TGTGCCAGCAGTTACTTGGCCCCCGGGGAGCTGTTTTTT. Amino acid sequence: CASSYLAPGELFF.